The 21 T cell receptor beta chains presented below share a single source sample, sequenced in a study of vaccination effects on CD4 cells after COVID-19. Using viral peptide pools, the ViraFEST assay grew out antigen-specific CD4+ T cells prior to sequencing. Following a roughly 9-day culture, CD4+ T cells were purified. The person had a PCR-confirmed SARS-CoV-2 infection during March to December 2020. These TCRs are of unknown antigen specificity. Method: immunoSEQ multiplex PCR; TCRdb's copy keeps in-frame clones and lacks some. In the table there are tens of thousands of clones, about three quarters of which are singletons. Material: CD4+ T cells from PBMCs cultured with HCoV-NL63 spike peptides, obtained before COVID-19 vaccination. The receptors shown here come from a human donor who had a prior SARS-CoV-2 infection.

The CDR3 loop reads CASSPAGDNTIYF. For the CDR3, the DNA is TGTGCCAGCTCACCAGCAGGGGATAACACCATATATTTT. The J gene is TRBJ1-3, the V gene TRBV18; D possibly corresponds to TRBD1 (6 bases). The CDR3 consists of 13 residues. CDR1 is KGHSH and CDR2 is LQKENI in the germline V gene. Trimming pared 2 bases from V and 7 bases from J, leaving 9 bases between. Together with reference TRBV18 and TRBJ1-3, the CDR3 gives the full variable domain: NAGVMQNPRHLVRRRGQEARLRCSPMKGHSHVYWYRQLPEEGLKFMVYLQKENIIDESGMPKERFSAEFPKEGPSILRIQQVVRGDSAAYFCASSPAGDNTIYFGEGSWLTVV.

V is TRBV6-2 or TRBV6-3 and J is TRBJ2-2; 9 nucleotides align to TRBD1. The CDR3 loop spans 18 amino acids. Germline values: CDR1 MNHEY, CDR2 SVGEGT. Germline trimming cut 0 bases from V and 3 bases from J; bases unmatched to any gene: 8. CDR3 in amino acids: CASSYSFVQGAYTGELFF. The CDR3 bases are TGTGCCAGCAGTTACTCGTTTGTACAGGGGGCGTACACCGGGGAGCTGTTTTTT.

This chain links TRBV19 with TRBJ1-1; the D is unclear. The ends were cut back, 1 base at V and 6 bases at J, with 9 bases in the middle. Germline CDR1 is LNHDA and CDR2 is SQIVND (reference sequence). The CDR3 consists of 13 residues. In DNA form, the CDR3 reads TGTGCCAGTAGTATAGTCGGGTTATCTGAAGCTTTCTTT. Translation: CASSIVGLSEAFF.

The chain carries TRBV6-6 and TRBJ1-2; the D is unclear. Trimming cost V 2 bases and J 2 bases, with 6 bases left between them. Germline V gene sequence: CDR1 MNHNY, CDR2 SVGAGI (reference sequence). The CDR3 length is 13 residues. The CDR3 spells CASSYEGNYGYTF. The DNA for the CDR3 is TGTGCCAGCAGTTACGAAGGGAACTATGGCTACACCTTC.

The chain couples TRBV3-1 (or the pseudogene TRBV3-2) to TRBJ1-2, with no clear D. Germline CDR1 is LGHDT and CDR2 is YNNKEL (reference sequence). The CDR3 is made up of 13 amino acids. V dropped 1 base and J dropped 7 bases, with 10 bases sitting between them. The chain's CDR3 is CASSQVLLGGYTF. CDR3 coding DNA: TGTGCCAGCAGCCAAGTACTACTGGGTGGCTACACCTTC.

This clone was seen a single time. This chain uses TRBV6-5 with TRBJ1-2; D unresolved. The germline V gene encodes CDR1 MNHEY and CDR2 SVGAGI. V was clipped by 5 bases and J by 0 bases, with 10 bases between them. The CDR3 contains 14 residues. As DNA, the CDR3 is TGTGCCAGCAGTCCGCTAGGAGCTAACTATGGCTACACCTTC. Translating it yields CASSPLGANYGYTF.

The chain uses TRBV19 and TRBJ1-5; 7 bases agree with TRBD1. Germline CDR1 and CDR2: LNHDA and SQIVND (reference sequence). V shed 5 bases and J 5 bases; nucleotides not matched to a gene: 9. CDR3 length: 15 amino acids. The CDR3 region is CASSATGRDHQPQHF. CDR3 in DNA: TGTGCCAGTAGTGCGACAGGGAGGGACCATCAGCCCCAGCATTTT.

This chain uses TRBV30 with TRBJ2-5; weak D call: TRBD2 (5 bases). The CDR3 runs to 13 residues. Deletions cut 4 bases from V and 7 bases from J, with 16 bases between. Germline V gene lookup returns CDR1 GTSNPN and CDR2 SVGIG (reference sequence). The CDR3 DNA is TGTGCCTGGACTCTTACGGCGGAGGCGACCCAGTACTTC. Translated: CAWTLTAEATQYF.

The CDR3 region is CASSYSIWTEAFF. CDR3 DNA sequence: TGTGCCAGCAGTTACTCTATTTGGACTGAAGCTTTCTTT. The chain combines TRBV6-5 with TRBJ1-1; D unresolved. Per the germline V gene, CDR1 is MNHEY and CDR2 is SVGAGI. The CDR3 extends over 13 amino acids. The V gene lost 0 bases and the J gene lost 5 bases, with 7 bases spanning the gap.

This clone came up once. The chain recombines TRBV10-3 with TRBJ2-1; 7 positions match TRBD1. This CDR3 is 13 amino acids long. Per germline, CDR1 ENHRY and CDR2 SYGVKD. Trimming took 10 bases from V and 6 from J; bases not matched to a gene: 9. The CDR3 spells CATEKGTVNEQFF. The CDR3 nucleotides are TGTGCCACAGAGAAGGGGACAGTCAATGAGCAGTTCTTC.

The chain recombines TRBV5-6 with TRBJ2-5, with a tentative D call TRBD1 (6 bases). The CDR3 has 13 amino acids. The V end was cut by 2 bases, the J end by 5 bases, with 10 bases between. Germline V gene data show CDR1 as SGHDT and CDR2 as YYEEEE. This CDR3 is CASSLQGIETQYF. The CDR3, as DNA: TGTGCCAGCAGCTTACAGGGTATCGAGACCCAGTACTTC. Full variable domain (missing parts from reference TRBV5-6 and TRBJ2-5): DAGVTQSPTHLIKTRGQQVTLRCSPKSGHDTVSWYQQALGQGPQFIFQYYEEEERQRGNFPDRFSGHQFPNYSSELNVNALLLGDSALYLCASSLQGIETQYFGPGTRLLVL.

The chain employs TRBV5-1 and TRBJ1-1, with 9 bases lining up with TRBD1. The CDR3 runs 14 residues. With 7 bases clipped from V and 7 bases from J, the junction kept 11 bases outside the gene matches. Germline assignment: CDR1 SGHRS and CDR2 YFSETQ. For the CDR3, the DNA is TGCGCCAGCTTCCCAACAGGGGGCCCAAGTGAAGCTTTCTTT. This translates into CASFPTGGPSEAFF.

Sample share makes this clone medium-sized. This sequence joins TRBV5-1 and TRBJ2-2, with TRBD1 as a possible D gene (5 bases). This CDR3 contains 15 residues. The germline V gene encodes CDR1 SGHRS and CDR2 YFSETQ. V gave up 2 bases and J gave up 4 bases, with 12 bases separating them. The CDR3 DNA sequence: TGCGCCAGCAGCTTAGGAGCTACAGGCACCGGGGAGCTGTTTTTT. Encoded protein: CASSLGATGTGELFF.

This chain joins TRBV11-2 and TRBJ2-1; TRBD2 matches at 11 bases. Germline assignment: CDR1 SGHAT and CDR2 FQNNGV. This CDR3 region has 16 residues. The trim removed 3 bases at V and 5 bases at J, leaving 6 bases unmatched. Written as DNA, the CDR3 is TGTGCCAGCAGCTTGGGCCTAGCGGGAGGAAACAATGAGCAGTTCTTC. Its translation: CASSLGLAGGNNEQFF.

V gene TRBV7-6 combines with J gene TRBJ1-2, with TRBD1 matching over 10 bases. The CDR3 spans 15 residues. CDR1 and CDR2 (germline): SGHVS, FNYEAQ. V was clipped by 5 bases and J by 5 bases; unmatched bases: 8. CDR3 amino acids: CASSGRTGGDYGYTF. CDR3 nucleotides: TGTGCCAGCAGCGGAAGGACAGGGGGTGATTATGGCTACACCTTC.

This rearrangement joins TRBV4-2 to TRBJ2-7; TRBD2 might be the D (6 bases). The V and J ends lost 0 bases and 4 bases respectively, with 10 bases between them. The CDR3 length is 14 residues. Germline values: CDR1 LGHNA, CDR2 YNFKEQ. Here the CDR3 reads CASSQDGRGYEQYF. CDR3 DNA: TGTGCCAGCAGCCAAGATGGACGGGGGTACGAGCAGTACTTC.

This rearrangement joins TRBV5-6 to TRBJ2-5, with unresolved D. There are 13 residues in the CDR3. Trimming stripped 4 bases from V and 2 bases from J, with 9 bases between. CDR1 SGHDT and CDR2 YYEEEE come from the germline V gene. The CDR3 sequence is CASSLGPQETQYF. In nucleotides, the CDR3 is TGTGCCAGCAGCCTTGGACCACAAGAGACCCAGTACTTC.

This clone has more than one count but fewer than ten. The rearrangement uses TRBV11-3 and TRBJ1-1, with a weak D call TRBD1 (6 bases). Germline V gives CDR1 SGHNT, CDR2 YENEEA. This CDR3 has 15 amino acids. Trimming cost V 2 bases and J 1 base, with 11 bases left between them. CDR3 residues: CASSLRGGRNTEAFF. In DNA, the CDR3 is TGTGCCAGCAGCTTAAGAGGGGGGAGGAACACTGAAGCTTTCTTT.

This clone was counted between two and nine times. V is TRBV11-3 and J is TRBJ1-4; no firm D call. CDR3 size: 16 residues. Germline lookup yields CDR1 SGHNT and CDR2 YENEEA. V lost 1 base to trimming and J lost 5 bases, with 14 bases between them. CDR3 sequence (DNA): TGTGCCAGCAGCTTAGTGACCGGGTCCCTAAATGAAAAACTGTTTTTT. Translating it yields CASSLVTGSLNEKLFF.

The chain couples TRBV2 to TRBJ2-7; D not certain. Trimming cost V 6 bases and J 3 bases, with 9 bases left between them. Germline CDR1 is SNHLY and CDR2 is FYNNEI. The CDR3 loop spans 12 amino acids. CDR3 coding DNA: TGTGCCAGCAGCTTGGGGAACTACGAGCAGTACTTC. Its protein is CASSLGNYEQYF.

This sequence joins TRBV9 and TRBJ1-4, with TRBD1 matching 12 bases. The CDR3 sequence is 16 residues long. The V gene's germline CDR1 is SGDLS and CDR2 YYNGEE. The V segment lost 3 bases and the J segment 8 bases; nucleotides outside the gene matches: 8. The CDR3 loop reads CASSAGTGGGGEKLFF. CDR3 nucleotides: TGTGCCAGCAGCGCCGGGACAGGGGGCGGAGGGGAAAAACTGTTTTTT.